The present TCR beta chain was sequenced within a study of blood T cell repertoires in COVID-19. Study-wide background: The United States, Italy and Spain supplied acute and convalescent COVID-19 samples. T cells, B-cell-depleted T cells, or PBMCs supplied cDNA or gDNA.

In germline, CDR1 is MDHEN, CDR2 SYDVKM. This CDR3 region has 13 residues. The junction had 3 bases not matched to a gene; V was cut back by 5 bases and J by 5 bases. In the authors' methods: From reference gene primer amplification, estimates of nucleated cell counts were derived. Profiled with immunoSEQ multiplex PCR; TCRdb holds only in-frame clones, not every one. V and J calls plus clone size are reproduced from that table; the DNA served to infer D and trimming. The table records 50,000 to 70,000 clones, around 79% of them present only once. Material: peripheral blood. The TCR sequence derives from a man aged 55 to 70 with acute or convalescent COVID-19. This chain uses TRBV28 with TRBJ1-5; 7 bases agree with TRBD1. CDR3 residues: CASSGGQDQPQHF. The CDR3 DNA is TGTGCCAGCAGTGGAGGACAGGATCAGCCCCAGCATTTT.